These T cell receptor beta chains were read from a single sample in a study of cytotoxic CD8 clonotypes in ibrutinib-treated CLL. Libraries were prepared by immunoSEQ multiplex PCR; TCRdb keeps only in-frame clonotypes and omits some of them. The sample holds about 70,000 clones, around nine tenths seen once. Sequenced here: PBMCs, sampled after 12 months of ibrutinib treatment. These receptor sequences come from a human donor with chronic lymphocytic leukemia. Each CDR3 is given with its conserved first and last residue. D genes are given only for firm matches. Clone size is not always given. Where it is, it says once, few, many or a class for expanded clones.

NA,16,NA,TRBV5-1,TRBJ1-1,CASSLMSVPMNTEAFF,TGCGCCAGCAGCTTGATGTCAGTACCCATGAACACTGAAGCTTTCTTT
NA,13,NA,TRBV19,TRBJ1-2,CASLSRGVGGYTF,TGTGCCAGTTTAAGTAGGGGGGTCGGCGGCTACACCTTC
NA,14,TRBD2,TRBV7-6,TRBJ2-7,CASSPSGGRYEQYF,TGTGCCAGCAGCCCGTCGGGAGGGCGTTACGAGCAGTACTTC
few,13,NA,TRBV6-5,TRBJ2-3,CASRSGLTDTQYF,TGTGCCAGCCGTAGCGGACTCACAGATACGCAGTATTTT
NA,14,NA,TRBV5-1,TRBJ1-1,CASSRTAGNTEAFF,TGCGCCAGCAGCCGAACCGCAGGGAACACTGAAGCTTTCTTT
NA,14,TRBD1,TRBV7-2,TRBJ2-1,CASSGRQGGDEQFF,TGTGCCAGCAGCGGCCGACAGGGGGGAGATGAGCAGTTCTTC
NA,15,NA,TRBV4-1,TRBJ2-7,CASSQWQGGPYEQYF,TGCGCCAGCAGCCAATGGCAGGGAGGCCCCTACGAGCAGTACTTC
NA,13,TRBD1,TRBV5-1,TRBJ1-1,CASSLDRGTEAFF,TGCGCCAGCAGCTTGGACAGGGGCACTGAAGCTTTCTTT
once,16,NA,TRBV10-1,TRBJ2-3,CASSERTDLPTDTQYF,TGCGCCAGCAGTGAGCGAACAGACTTACCCACAGATACGCAGTATTTT
NA,15,NA,TRBV5-4,TRBJ2-5,CASRVGLLDGETQYF,TGTGCCAGCAGGGTAGGGCTCCTGGACGGGGAGACCCAGTACTTC
NA,14,NA,TRBV6-5,TRBJ2-7,CASSYPAGPYEQYF,TGTGCCAGCAGTTATCCGGCAGGACCCTACGAGCAGTACTTC
NA,11,NA,TRBV19,TRBJ2-1,CASSIFHEQFF,TGTGCCAGTAGTATTTTCCATGAGCAGTTCTTC
NA,15,TRBD1,TRBV5-8,TRBJ1-3,CASSFRQGSINTIYF,TGTGCCAGCAGCTTTAGACAGGGGTCAATAAACACCATATATTTT
NA,13,NA,TRBV28,TRBJ2-1,CASSLWLANEQFF,TGTGCCAGCAGTTTATGGCTAGCAAATGAGCAGTTCTTC
NA,15,NA,TRBV18,TRBJ2-7,CASSPVGDSLYEQYF,TGTGCCAGCTCACCGGTAGGCGACAGTCTCTACGAGCAGTACTTC
NA,17,TRBD1,TRBV28,TRBJ2-5,CASSPPDRGTRGQTQYF,TGTGCCAGCAGTCCACCGGACAGGGGGACACGTGGACAGACCCAGTACTTC
NA,14,NA,TRBV7-6,TRBJ2-1,CASSLEFLHNEQFF,TGTGCCAGCAGCTTAGAGTTTCTACACAATGAGCAGTTCTTC
NA,15,NA,TRBV7-9,TRBJ1-4,CASSFGGLDNEKLFF,TGTGCCAGCAGCTTCGGGGGTTTGGATAATGAAAAACTGTTTTTT
few,13,NA,TRBV6-1,TRBJ1-1,CASSHTENTEAFF,TGTGCCAGCAGCCATACAGAGAACACTGAAGCTTTCTTT
NA,16,NA,TRBV18,TRBJ1-2,CASSPGVWGDVNGYTF,TGTGCCAGCTCACCAGGTGTATGGGGGGACGTTAATGGCTACACCTTC
NA,15,TRBD2,TRBV10-3,TRBJ2-7,CAISESASGTYEQYF,TGTGCCATCAGTGAGTCCGCTAGCGGGACCTACGAGCAGTACTTC
NA,17,TRBD2,TRBV7-4,TRBJ2-3,CASSLTGLADFTDTQYF,TGTGCCAGCAGCTTAACGGGACTAGCGGACTTCACAGATACGCAGTATTTT
NA,14,NA,TRBV9,TRBJ2-1,CASSVVLAYNEQFF,TGTGCCAGCAGCGTAGTTCTGGCGTACAATGAGCAGTTCTTC
NA,17,NA,TRBV5-1,TRBJ2-5,CASSLVGRRAGGETQYF,TGCGCCAGCAGCTTGGTCGGTCGCAGGGCCGGAGGGGAGACCCAGTACTTC
NA,14,NA,TRBV7-2,TRBJ1-1,CASSSQGSGTEAFF,TGTGCCAGCAGTTCACAGGGATCTGGTACTGAAGCTTTCTTT
NA,15,NA,TRBV27,TRBJ1-1,CASSLQGTWDTEAFF,TGTGCCAGCAGTCTCCAGGGGACCTGGGACACTGAAGCTTTCTTT
few,14,NA,TRBV7-6,TRBJ2-7,CASSPSARFYEQYF,TGTGCCAGCAGCCCTAGCGCGAGGTTCTACGAGCAGTACTTC
NA,14,NA,TRBV30,TRBJ1-2,CAWNRDGINYGYTF,TGTGCCTGGAACCGGGACGGAATTAACTATGGCTACACCTTC
NA,15,TRBD1,TRBV7-7,TRBJ2-5,CASSFETGTQETQYF,TGTGCTAGCAGCTTCGAGACAGGGACCCAAGAGACCCAGTACTTC
NA,13,NA,TRBV2,TRBJ1-3,CASSEEYGNTIYF,TGTGCCAGCAGTGAGGAGTATGGAAACACCATATATTTT
NA,16,NA,TRBV13,TRBJ1-1,CASSLSGHTMNTEAFF,TGTGCCAGCAGCTTGTCAGGGCACACTATGAACACTGAAGCTTTCTTT
once,11,NA,TRBV20-1,TRBJ2-1,CSASDENEQFF,TGCAGTGCCTCGGACGAAAATGAGCAGTTCTTC
NA,17,TRBD2,TRBV4-2,TRBJ2-1,CASSQFEGGRRPHEQFF,TGTGCCAGCAGCCAATTTGAGGGCGGGAGGAGGCCACATGAGCAGTTCTTC
NA,13,NA,TRBV5-1,TRBJ2-5,CATGRQLQETQYF,TGCGCCACCGGACGGCAGTTACAAGAGACCCAGTACTTC
NA,11,NA,TRBV28,TRBJ2-7,CASSRALEQYF,TGTGCCAGCAGTCGGGCTTTGGAGCAGTACTTC
NA,14,NA,TRBV2,TRBJ2-3,CASSAGRKTDTQYF,TGTGCCAGCAGTGCAGGAAGAAAGACAGATACGCAGTATTTT
NA,17,TRBD2,TRBV25-1,TRBJ2-4,CASSVGLAGAGKNIQYF,TGTGCCAGCAGTGTGGGACTAGCGGGAGCAGGCAAAAACATTCAGTACTTC
NA,13,TRBD1,TRBV29-1,TRBJ2-6,CSATGTGANVLTF,TGCAGCGCGACAGGGACTGGGGCCAACGTCCTGACTTTC
NA,15,NA,TRBV6-1,TRBJ1-5,CASLREYGLNQPQHF,TGTGCCAGCCTGAGGGAATACGGACTCAATCAGCCCCAGCATTTT
NA,14,NA,TRBV7-2,TRBJ1-2,CASSLGTNNYGYTF,TGTGCCAGCAGCTTGGGAACAAATAACTATGGCTACACCTTC
once,15,NA,TRBV4-1,TRBJ2-2,CASSLIRGAAGELFF,TGCGCCAGCAGCCTGATCCGGGGGGCTGCCGGGGAGCTGTTTTTT
NA,17,TRBD1,TRBV9,TRBJ2-3,CASSPLDGQGMPDTQYF,TGTGCCAGCAGCCCCCTGGATGGACAGGGAATGCCAGATACGCAGTATTTT
NA,19,TRBD1,TRBV4-1,TRBJ1-5,CASSQLHDRGALSNQPQHF,TGCGCCAGCAGCCAACTACACGACAGGGGGGCGCTTAGCAATCAGCCCCAGCATTTT
once,16,TRBD2,TRBV7-2,TRBJ2-7,CASSPQGVAGVDEQYF,TGTGCCAGCAGCCCCCAGGGGGTAGCGGGAGTAGACGAGCAGTACTTC
NA,15,TRBD1,TRBV19,TRBJ1-2,CASTPTGARGYGYTF,TGTGCCAGTACCCCGACAGGGGCTCGGGGCTATGGCTACACCTTC
NA,15,NA,TRBV5-5,TRBJ2-1,CASSLGRGRYNEQFF,TGTGCCAGCAGCTTGGGTCGGGGGAGATACAATGAGCAGTTCTTC
NA,13,NA,TRBV7-9,TRBJ1-1,CASSLWANTEAFF,TGTGCCAGCAGCTTATGGGCAAACACTGAAGCTTTCTTT
NA,12,NA,TRBV10-3,TRBJ2-7,CAIRRGSYEQYF,TGTGCCATCAGGAGGGGCTCCTACGAGCAGTACTTC
NA,14,NA,TRBV28,TRBJ2-7,CASSSVTRSYEQYF,TGTGCCAGCAGCTCCGTGACACGCTCCTACGAGCAGTACTTC
NA,16,TRBD1,TRBV28,TRBJ2-2,CASSLFGQGASGELFF,TGTGCCAGCAGTTTATTCGGACAGGGGGCGTCCGGGGAGCTGTTTTTT
NA,17,NA,TRBV9,TRBJ2-7,CASSVDMSGQVPYEQYF,TGTGCCAGCAGCGTAGATATGAGTGGGCAGGTGCCCTACGAGCAGTACTTC
NA,14,NA,TRBV21-1,TRBJ2-5,CASSRDRQSETQYF,TGTGCCAGCAGCCGGGACAGGCAATCGGAGACCCAGTACTTC
NA,14,TRBD1,TRBV4-1,TRBJ2-7,CASSQYRGSYEQYF,TGCGCCAGCAGCCAGTACAGGGGTAGTTACGAGCAGTACTTC